The rows below give T cell receptor beta chains drawn from one sample of a study of cytomegalovirus exposure and HLA in healthy donors. Libraries were prepared by immunoSEQ multiplex PCR; TCRdb keeps only in-frame clonotypes and omits some of them. Here the sample table reports around 140,000 clones. Sequencing was performed on PBMCs. These receptors were taken from a woman aged 40 to 55 in good health and CMV-seronegative. CDR3s include the opening cysteine and the closing phenylalanine or tryptophan. D genes are given only for firm matches.

V: TRBV7-2
J: TRBJ1-1
D: NA
CDR3: CASSLGSRVGTEAFF
DNA: TGTGCCAGCAGCTTAGGGTCCAGGGTCGGCACTGAAGCTTTCTTT

V: TRBV27
J: TRBJ1-1
D: TRBD1
CDR3: CASSFATGGGTEAFF
DNA: TGTGCCAGCAGTTTTGCGACAGGGGGCGGCACTGAAGCTTTCTTT

V: TRBV7-6
J: TRBJ1-4
D: NA
CDR3: CASSLASGAGEKLFF
DNA: TGTGCCAGCAGCTTAGCGAGTGGGGCTGGGGAAAAACTGTTTTTT

V: TRBV27
J: TRBJ1-1
D: NA
CDR3: CASSTTEGVNTEAFF
DNA: TGTGCCAGCAGTACGACCGAGGGGGTGAACACTGAAGCTTTCTTT

V: TRBV18
J: TRBJ1-2
D: NA
CDR3: CASSQNSRDFNYGYTF
DNA: TGTGCCAGCTCACAGAATTCGAGGGATTTTAACTATGGCTACACCTTC

V: TRBV9
J: TRBJ2-1
D: TRBD2
CDR3: CASSVEAGGSYNEQFF
DNA: TGTGCCAGCAGCGTAGAGGCGGGGGGTTCCTACAATGAGCAGTTCTTC

V: TRBV10-3
J: TRBJ1-2
D: NA
CDR3: CAISEVRDYGYTF
DNA: TGTGCCATCAGTGAGGTACGAGATTATGGCTACACCTTC

V: TRBV11-2
J: TRBJ1-2
D: TRBD1
CDR3: CASSSYRGQGYGYTF
DNA: TGTGCCAGCAGCTCCTACAGGGGGCAGGGCTATGGCTACACCTTC

V: TRBV5-1
J: TRBJ2-1
D: NA
CDR3: CASSLSLGSHEQFF
DNA: TGCGCCAGCAGCCTCTCCCTTGGTAGCCATGAGCAGTTCTTC

V: TRBV19
J: TRBJ1-2
D: TRBD1
CDR3: CASSTARTGGTYGYTF
DNA: TGTGCCAGTAGTACGGCACGGACAGGGGGGACATATGGCTACACCTTC

V: TRBV4-3
J: TRBJ2-5
D: TRBD2
CDR3: CASSHSIFREDQETQYF
DNA: TGCGCCAGCAGCCACTCGATCTTCCGGGAGGATCAGGAGACCCAGTACTTC

V: TRBV4-2
J: TRBJ2-2
D: NA
CDR3: CASSQVGGHTGELFF
DNA: TGTGCCAGCAGCCAAGTGGGGGGACACACCGGGGAGCTGTTTTTT

V: TRBV7-2
J: TRBJ1-5
D: NA
CDR3: CASSLYRVSNQPQHF
DNA: TGTGCCAGCAGCTTGTACAGGGTTAGCAATCAGCCCCAGCATTTT

V: TRBV2
J: TRBJ2-5
D: TRBD2
CDR3: CASSEGLADTEYF
DNA: TGTGCCAGCAGTGAAGGGCTAGCGGATACGGAGTACTTC

V: TRBV10-3
J: TRBJ1-4
D: TRBD1
CDR3: CATGQGYNEKLFF
DNA: TGTGCCACCGGACAGGGGTACAATGAAAAACTGTTTTTT

V: TRBV19
J: TRBJ2-2
D: NA
CDR3: CASSIGGYTGELFF
DNA: TGTGCCAGTAGTATAGGGGGCTATACCGGGGAGCTGTTTTTT

V: TRBV5-1
J: TRBJ2-2
D: TRBD1
CDR3: CASSLAPQGTGELFF
DNA: TGCGCCAGCAGCTTGGCACCACAGGGGACCGGGGAGCTGTTTTTT

V: TRBV7-3
J: TRBJ2-1
D: TRBD2
CDR3: CASSAGLAGVEQFF
DNA: TGTGCCAGCAGCGCGGGCCTAGCGGGGGTGGAGCAGTTCTTC

V: TRBV5-6
J: TRBJ1-2
D: NA
CDR3: CASSPRGAIWTF
DNA: TGTGCCAGCAGCCCGCGAGGAGCGATTTGGACCTTC

V: TRBV2
J: TRBJ1-4
D: NA
CDR3: CASSVQGNEKLFF
DNA: TGTGCCAGCAGTGTCCAGGGTAATGAAAAACTGTTTTTT

V: TRBV29-1
J: TRBJ2-3
D: TRBD2
CDR3: CSVRLAGYDTQYF
DNA: TGCAGCGTCCGACTAGCGGGGTATGATACGCAGTATTTT

V: TRBV7-9
J: TRBJ1-2
D: TRBD1
CDR3: CASSLTPTGEGYTF
DNA: TGTGCCAGCAGCTTAACCCCCACAGGGGAAGGCTACACCTTC

V: TRBV5-1
J: TRBJ2-7
D: TRBD1
CDR3: CASSSQTGASYEQYF
DNA: TGCGCCAGCAGCTCCCAGACAGGGGCCTCCTACGAGCAGTACTTC

V: TRBV9
J: TRBJ1-5
D: NA
CDR3: CASSGQDRQPQHF
DNA: TGTGCCAGCAGCGGACAGGACCGACAGCCCCAGCATTTT

V: TRBV15
J: TRBJ1-1
D: TRBD1
CDR3: CATSRNRGEASF
DNA: TGTGCCACCAGCAGAAACAGGGGCGAAGCTTCCTTT

V: TRBV11-2
J: TRBJ2-2
D: NA
CDR3: CASSLGGLQGQGRELFF
DNA: TGTGCCAGCAGCTTAGGGGGCCTCCAAGGGCAGGGCAGGGAGCTGTTTTTT

V: TRBV28
J: TRBJ1-4
D: TRBD1
CDR3: CASHLQGGNEKLFF
DNA: TGTGCCAGCCACTTACAGGGGGGTAATGAAAAACTGTTTTTT

V: TRBV28
J: TRBJ1-1
D: NA
CDR3: CASRVGDSNTEAFF
DNA: TGTGCCAGCAGAGTCGGGGATTCGAACACTGAAGCTTTCTTT

V: TRBV7-2
J: TRBJ1-2
D: NA
CDR3: CASSFGGQFLGGYTF
DNA: TGTGCCAGCAGCTTTGGTGGACAGTTCCTTGGGGGCTACACCTTC

V: TRBV25-1
J: TRBJ1-5
D: NA
CDR3: CASSEPRGFRRNQPQHF
DNA: TGTGCCAGCAGTGAACCCCGGGGGTTCAGGAGGAATCAGCCCCAGCATTTT

V: TRBV13
J: TRBJ1-1
D: NA
CDR3: CASSLDTTRGEAFF
DNA: TGTGCCAGCAGCCTCGATACTACCCGGGGTGAAGCTTTCTTT

V: TRBV29-1
J: TRBJ1-1
D: NA
CDR3: CIARGNTEAFF
DNA: TGCATCGCGAGAGGGAACACTGAAGCTTTCTTT

V: TRBV12-5
J: TRBJ1-1
D: TRBD1
CDR3: CASGLELQGSTEAFF
DNA: TGTGCTAGTGGTTTGGAACTACAGGGGTCGACTGAAGCTTTCTTT

V: TRBV19
J: TRBJ2-5
D: NA
CDR3: CASSISGVETQYF
DNA: TGTGCCAGTAGTATATCGGGGGTTGAGACCCAGTACTTC

V: TRBV9
J: TRBJ2-7
D: NA
CDR3: CASSVGGDGATYEQYF
DNA: TGTGCCAGCAGCGTAGGGGGGGACGGGGCAACGTACGAGCAGTACTTC

V: TRBV7-9
J: TRBJ2-1
D: NA
CDR3: CASSLVGAPSYNEQFF
DNA: TGTGCCAGCAGCTTAGTGGGGGCCCCCTCCTACAATGAGCAGTTCTTC

V: TRBV11-2
J: TRBJ2-1
D: TRBD2
CDR3: CASSLEGTSGASSYNEQFF
DNA: TGTGCCAGCAGCTTAGAGGGGACTAGCGGGGCGAGCTCCTACAATGAGCAGTTCTTC

V: TRBV29-1
J: TRBJ2-3
D: TRBD2
CDR3: CSVTGLASVFTDTQYF
DNA: TGCAGCGTTACCGGACTAGCTAGTGTGTTCACAGATACGCAGTATTTT

V: TRBV7-9
J: TRBJ2-7
D: NA
CDR3: CASSLATGDYEQYF
DNA: TGTGCCAGCAGCTTAGCTACAGGAGACTACGAGCAGTACTTC

V: TRBV18
J: TRBJ1-1
D: NA
CDR3: CASSPNREDTEAFF
DNA: TGTGCCAGCTCACCAAACAGGGAAGACACTGAAGCTTTCTTT

V: TRBV7-2
J: TRBJ2-2
D: TRBD1
CDR3: CASSSRDRGPTGELFF
DNA: TGTGCCAGCAGCTCCCGGGACAGGGGGCCCACCGGGGAGCTGTTTTTT

V: TRBV7-8
J: TRBJ2-5
D: NA
CDR3: CASILSGSQETQYF
DNA: TGTGCCAGCATCCTAAGCGGGTCGCAAGAGACCCAGTACTTC

V: TRBV29-1
J: TRBJ1-5
D: NA
CDR3: CSVAGGNQPQHF
DNA: TGCAGCGTTGCAGGGGGCAATCAGCCCCAGCATTTT

V: TRBV7-9
J: TRBJ1-3
D: NA
CDR3: CASSLGGTIYF
DNA: TGTGCCAGCAGCTTGGGGGGCACCATATATTTT

V: TRBV10-2
J: TRBJ2-3
D: NA
CDR3: CASSALAERGTDTQYF
DNA: TGCGCCAGCAGTGCCCTCGCTGAGCGGGGCACAGATACGCAGTATTTT

V: TRBV4-2
J: TRBJ1-2
D: NA
CDR3: CASSLEDRNLNYGYTF
DNA: TGTGCCAGCAGCCTTGAAGACAGAAACCTTAACTATGGCTACACCTTC